The next 20 T cell receptor beta chains were all read from a single sample in a study of cytomegalovirus exposure and HLA in healthy donors. PCR involved 60 Vbeta and 13 Jbeta primers. Sequenced by immunoSEQ multiplex PCR; TCRdb stores in-frame clones only, minus some. The table lists roughly 98,000 clones, roughly 76% of them singletons. Sequenced input: PBMCs. Every receptor here comes from a man aged 50-60 years in good health and CMV-seronegative.

The chain couples TRBV29-1 to TRBJ1-1, with unresolved D. Trimming left V 7 bases short and J 1 base short, with 19 bases between. CDR3 size: 15 residues. Germline V gives CDR1 SQVTM, CDR2 ANQGSEA. This chain's CDR3 is CSEEPLWQSNTEAFF. The CDR3 DNA reads TGCAGCGAAGAACCCCTTTGGCAGTCGAACACTGAAGCTTTCTTT.

This clone was detected only once. This chain uses TRBV7-9 with TRBJ2-3, with 15 bases lining up with TRBD2. The germline V gene has CDR1 SEHNR and CDR2 FQNEAQ (reference sequence). The ends lost 2 bases at V and 5 bases at J; junction bases unmatched: 2. CDR3 length: 16 amino acids. DNA of the CDR3: TGTGCCAGCAGCTTACCGGGACTAGCGGGAGGAGATACGCAGTATTTT. The encoded protein is CASSLPGLAGGDTQYF. Full variable domain (rest looked up from reference TRBV7-9 and TRBJ2-3): DTGVSQNPRHKITKRGQNVTFRCDPISEHNRLYWYRQTLGQGPEFLTYFQNEAQLEKSRLLSDRFSAERPKGSFSTLEIQRTEQGDSAMYLCASSLPGLAGGDTQYFGPGTRLTVL.

This chain joins TRBV4-1 and TRBJ2-6; D perhaps matches TRBD1 (5 bases). V lost 0 bases to trimming and J lost 2 bases, with 8 bases between them. The germline V gene has CDR1 MGHRA and CDR2 YSYEKL. The CDR3 extends over 16 amino acids. The CDR3 reads CASSQDAGTGANVLTF. The CDR3 DNA reads as TGCGCCAGCAGCCAAGACGCAGGGACTGGGGCCAACGTCCTGACTTTC.

This clone was observed a few times. The chain recombines TRBV7-9 with TRBJ2-1; D perhaps matches TRBD1 (5 bases). Germline values: CDR1 SEHNR, CDR2 FQNEAQ (reference sequence). The V and J ends lost 5 bases and 4 bases respectively, with 21 bases between them. This CDR3 has 17 residues. Here the CDR3 DNA reads TGTGCCAGCAGCACTTCCGGGCAGGAGAGACAGTACAATGAGCAGTTCTTC. Amino acid sequence: CASSTSGQERQYNEQFF.

The V gene is TRBV9, the J gene TRBJ2-1; weak D call: TRBD1 (6 bases). This CDR3 contains 16 residues. Germline CDR1 is SGDLS and CDR2 is YYNGEE. V was trimmed by 4 bases and J by 0 bases, leaving 14 bases between them. The CDR3 region has the DNA TGTGCCAGCAGCCTAGGACAGATTAGCTCCTACAATGAGCAGTTCTTC. Its protein is CASSLGQISSYNEQFF.

By sample fraction, this clone is medium-sized. This chain joins TRBV10-3 and TRBJ2-3; 7 bases are shared with TRBD1. CDR1 ENHRY and CDR2 SYGVKD come from the germline V gene. J lost 6 bases, V lost 5 bases, and 11 bases had no gene match. The length of the CDR3 is 15 residues. The CDR3 coding sequence is TGTGCCATCAGTTCGACAGGGAAGACGCCCGATACGCAGTATTTT. This gives the protein CAISSTGKTPDTQYF.

This clone showed up just a few times. This chain connects TRBV25-1 to TRBJ1-4; maybe TRBD1 (5 bases). CDR3 size: 15 residues. Germline V gene data show CDR1 as MGHDK and CDR2 as SYGVNS. Trimming took 8 bases from V and 5 from J, leaving 18 bases between them. The CDR3 coding sequence is TGTGCCAGCCGACATCGGGACTTTCCAAATGAAAAACTGTTTTTT. Translation gives CASRHRDFPNEKLFF.

The V and J genes are TRBV18 and TRBJ1-5, with D perhaps matching TRBD1 (6 bases). CDR3 size: 16 residues. With 4 bases removed from V and 0 bases from J, the gap between germline ends came to 13 bases. The germline V gene has CDR1 KGHSH and CDR2 LQKENI. This CDR3 is CASSQTGQNSNQPQHF. DNA for the CDR3: TGTGCCAGCTCACAAACCGGACAGAATAGCAATCAGCCCCAGCATTTT. Full variable domain (rest looked up from reference TRBV18 and TRBJ1-5): NAGVMQNPRHLVRRRGQEARLRCSPMKGHSHVYWYRQLPEEGLKFMVYLQKENIIDESGMPKERFSAEFPKEGPSILRIQQVVRGDSAAYFCASSQTGQNSNQPQHFGDGTRLSIL.

The J gene is TRBJ2-5, the V gene TRBV25-1; D perhaps matches TRBD1 (7 bases). CDR3 length equals 12 residues. Germline-derived CDR1 and CDR2 are MGHDK and SYGVNS. V was trimmed by 8 bases and J by 11 bases, leaving 18 bases between them. CDR3 amino acids: CASSRQGGKQYF. The CDR3 region has the DNA TGTGCCAGCTCTAGGCAGGGGGGAAAGCAGTACTTC.

V and J are TRBV10-2 and TRBJ2-1; 7 bases are a match to TRBD2. This CDR3 has 13 residues. Looked up from germline, CDR1 is WSHSY and CDR2 is SAAADI. The V gene end was trimmed by 3 bases and the J gene end by 5 bases; junction bases not matched to a gene: 1. CDR3 amino acids: CASSDGGNNEQFF. CDR3 bases: TGCGCCAGCAGTGACGGGGGGAACAATGAGCAGTTCTTC.

The chain carries TRBV5-5 and TRBJ1-2, with a weak D call TRBD1 (5 bases). The germline V and J ends were trimmed by 4 bases and 3 bases, with 10 bases remaining between them. Germline-derived CDR1 and CDR2 are SGHKS and YYEKEE (reference sequence). This CDR3 contains 13 residues. The CDR3 region has the DNA TGTGCCAGCAGCGTGCAGGGTGACTATGGCTACACCTTC. Its protein is CASSVQGDYGYTF.

CDR3: CASSPIQGEGNQPQHF. The CDR3 DNA sequence: TGTGCCAGCTCACCCATACAGGGGGAGGGCAATCAGCCCCAGCATTTT. V gene TRBV18 combines with J gene TRBJ1-5; the match to TRBD1 covers 8 bases. This CDR3 is built from 16 residues. CDR1 and CDR2 from the germline V gene are KGHSH and LQKENI. With V trimmed by 3 bases and J by 2 bases, 6 bases remained unmatched.

The gene calls are TRBV2 and TRBJ2-5; a possible D gene is TRBD1 (5 bases). CDR1 is SNHLY, CDR2 FYNNEI, per germline. V lost 1 base and J 4 bases, leaving 10 bases between the germline ends. The CDR3 is made up of 14 amino acids. The CDR3 loop is CASSEVQGLETQYF. For the CDR3, the DNA is TGTGCCAGCAGTGAAGTCCAGGGTTTAGAGACCCAGTACTTC.

This clone occurred a few times. The CDR3 DNA reads as TGTGCCAGCAGCTTGACAGTGACCTACGAGCAGTACTTC. It yields the protein CASSLTVTYEQYF. The chain couples TRBV5-6 to TRBJ2-7; D is ambiguous. Trimming cost V 1 base and J 2 bases, with 7 bases left between them. CDR1 is SGHDT, CDR2 YYEEEE, per germline. This CDR3 has 13 residues. The full variable domain, rest sourced from reference TRBV5-6 and TRBJ2-7, is DAGVTQSPTHLIKTRGQQVTLRCSPKSGHDTVSWYQQALGQGPQFIFQYYEEEERQRGNFPDRFSGHQFPNYSSELNVNALLLGDSALYLCASSLTVTYEQYFGPGTRLTVT.

The CDR3 coding sequence is TGTGCCAGCAGAAAAAAATACAGGGACAGACTTACTTACACTGAAGCTTTCTTT. It codes for CASRKKYRDRLTYTEAFF. V and J are TRBV11-1 and TRBJ1-1, with 7 bases that match TRBD1. The V and J ends lost 6 bases and 3 bases, in that order; junction bases with no gene match: 19. Germline V gives CDR1 SGHAT, CDR2 FQDESV (reference sequence). The length of the CDR3 is 18 residues.

V is TRBV5-1 and J is TRBJ2-3, with TRBD2 matching 8 bases. The CDR3 is made up of 14 amino acids. Germline lookup yields CDR1 SGHRS and CDR2 YFSETQ. Trimming cost V 4 bases and J 6 bases; bases outside gene matches: 7. The CDR3 DNA sequence: TGCGCCAGCAGCGAGAGCGGGGGTGGGGATACGCAGTATTTT. It encodes CASSESGGGDTQYF.

The V call is TRBV28, the J call TRBJ2-7; 8 positions agree with TRBD2. The CDR3 is 15 residues long. In germline, CDR1 is MDHEN, CDR2 SYDVKM. Losses at the gene ends were 4 bases for V and 6 bases for J; bases not matched to a gene: 11. In nucleotides, the CDR3 is TGTGCCAGCAGTTCGTTGGGACTAGGCCCGTTCGAGCAGTACTTC. Translated, it gives CASSSLGLGPFEQYF.

V gene TRBV28 combines with J gene TRBJ1-6; 10 bases agree with TRBD1. The CDR3 runs to 15 residues. The germline CDR1 and CDR2 sequences are MDHEN and SYDVKM. Trimming took 3 bases from V and 7 from J; bases not matched to a gene: 3. CDR3 residues: CASSLWDRGNSPLHF. CDR3 DNA: TGTGCCAGCAGTTTGTGGGACAGGGGCAATTCACCCCTCCACTTT.

The genes are TRBV27 and TRBJ2-3; tentative D call: TRBD2 (6 bases). Trimming pared 5 bases from V and 2 bases from J, leaving 8 bases between. The CDR3 spans 13 residues. From germline, CDR1 is MNHEY and CDR2 SMNVEV (reference sequence). The CDR3 DNA follows: TGTGCCAGCAGTAGCGGGTACACAGATACGCAGTATTTT. Translation gives CASSSGYTDTQYF.

The chain links TRBV5-1 to TRBJ2-7; weak D call: TRBD2 (5 bases). The CDR3 is 14 residues long. V lost 0 bases and J lost 7, with 14 bases in between. Looked up from germline, CDR1 is SGHRS and CDR2 is YFSETQ. Here the CDR3 reads CASSLAGSSGEQYF. As DNA, the CDR3 is TGCGCCAGCAGCTTGGCTGGTTCGTCGGGGGAGCAGTACTTC.